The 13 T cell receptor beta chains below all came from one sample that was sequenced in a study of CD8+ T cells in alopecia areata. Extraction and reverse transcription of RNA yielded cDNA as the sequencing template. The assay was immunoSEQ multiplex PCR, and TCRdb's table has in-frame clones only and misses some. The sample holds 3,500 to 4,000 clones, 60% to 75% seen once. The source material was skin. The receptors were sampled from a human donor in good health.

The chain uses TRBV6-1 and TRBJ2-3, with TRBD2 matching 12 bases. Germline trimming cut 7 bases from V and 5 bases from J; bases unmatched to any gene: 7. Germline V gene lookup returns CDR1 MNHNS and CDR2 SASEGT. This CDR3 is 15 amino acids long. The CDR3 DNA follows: TGTGCCAGCACCCGACTAGCGGGGGCGGTAGATACGCAGTATTTT. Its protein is CASTRLAGAVDTQYF.

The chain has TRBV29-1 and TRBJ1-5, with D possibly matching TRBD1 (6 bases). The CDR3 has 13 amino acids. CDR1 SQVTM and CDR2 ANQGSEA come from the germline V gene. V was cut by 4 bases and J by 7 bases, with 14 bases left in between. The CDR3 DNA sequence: TGCAGCGTTGGCAGGGGCGCAGGCCAGCCCCAGCATTTT. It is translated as CSVGRGAGQPQHF.

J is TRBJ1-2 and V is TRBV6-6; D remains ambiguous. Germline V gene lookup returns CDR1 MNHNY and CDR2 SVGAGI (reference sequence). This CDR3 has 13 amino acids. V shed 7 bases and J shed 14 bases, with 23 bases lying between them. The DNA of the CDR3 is TGTGCCAGCACCCCCTTCGGGAGGGCGTTCGGGACCTTC. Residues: CASTPFGRAFGTF.

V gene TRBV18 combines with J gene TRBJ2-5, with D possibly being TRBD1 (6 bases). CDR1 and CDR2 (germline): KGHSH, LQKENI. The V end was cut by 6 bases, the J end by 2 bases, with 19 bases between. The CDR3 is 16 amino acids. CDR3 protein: CASSQNAGTPQETQYF. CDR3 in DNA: TGTGCCAGCTCCCAAAACGCCGGGACACCGCAAGAGACCCAGTACTTC.

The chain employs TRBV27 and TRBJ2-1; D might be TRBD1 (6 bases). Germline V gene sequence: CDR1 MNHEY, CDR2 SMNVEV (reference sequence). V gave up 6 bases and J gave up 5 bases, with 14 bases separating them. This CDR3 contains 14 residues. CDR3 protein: CASRQGLSDNEQFF. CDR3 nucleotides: TGTGCCAGCAGACAGGGCTTAAGTGACAATGAGCAGTTCTTC.

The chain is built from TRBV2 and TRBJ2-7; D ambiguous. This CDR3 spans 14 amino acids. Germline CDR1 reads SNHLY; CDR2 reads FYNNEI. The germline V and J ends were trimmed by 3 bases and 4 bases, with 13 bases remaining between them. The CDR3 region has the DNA TGTGCCAGCAGTGAGGTTTTATGGAATTACGAGCAGTACTTC. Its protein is CASSEVLWNYEQYF. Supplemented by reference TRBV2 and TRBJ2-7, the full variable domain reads EPEVTQTPSHQVTQMGQEVILRCVPISNHLYFYWYRQILGQKVEFLVSFYNNEISEKSEIFDDQFSVERPDGSNFTLKIRSTKLEDSAMYFCASSEVLWNYEQYFGPGTRLTVT.

The CDR3 DNA is TGTGCCACCAGCAGAGATGGCGGGGGGCGTCGCTATGGCTACACCTTC. It specifies CATSRDGGGRRYGYTF. The chain is built from TRBV15 and TRBJ1-2; possibly TRBD1 for D (6 bases). The V gene's germline CDR1 is LNHNV and CDR2 YYDKDF (reference sequence). Trimming took off 0 bases at V and 4 bases at J, with 15 bases between the two ends. CDR3 length: 16 amino acids. Combining the CDR3 with reference TRBV15 and TRBJ1-2 gives the whole variable domain DAMVIQNPRYQVTQFGKPVTLSCSQTLNHNVMYWYQQKSSQAPKLLFHYYDKDFNNEADTPDNFQSRRPNTSFCFLDIRSPGLGDTAMYLCATSRDGGGRRYGYTFGSGTRLTVV.

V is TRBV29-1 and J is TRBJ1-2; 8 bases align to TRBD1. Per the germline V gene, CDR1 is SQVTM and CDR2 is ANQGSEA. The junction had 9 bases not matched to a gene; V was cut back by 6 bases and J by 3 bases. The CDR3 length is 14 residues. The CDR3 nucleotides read TGCAGCGTCACCACCTCGACAGGGGACTATGGCTACACCTTC. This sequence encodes CSVTTSTGDYGYTF.

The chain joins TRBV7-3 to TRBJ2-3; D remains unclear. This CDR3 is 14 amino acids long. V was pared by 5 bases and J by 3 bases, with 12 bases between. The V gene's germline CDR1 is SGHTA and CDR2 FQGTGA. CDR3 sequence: CASSLGGPTDTQYF. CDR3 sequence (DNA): TGTGCCAGCAGCCTTGGTGGCCCGACAGATACGCAGTATTTT. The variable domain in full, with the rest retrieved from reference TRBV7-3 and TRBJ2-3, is GAGVSQTPSNKVTEKGKYVELRCDPISGHTALYWYRQSLGQGPEFLIYFQGTGAADDSGLPNDRFFAVRPEGSVSTLKIQRTERGDSAVYLCASSLGGPTDTQYFGPGTRLTVL.

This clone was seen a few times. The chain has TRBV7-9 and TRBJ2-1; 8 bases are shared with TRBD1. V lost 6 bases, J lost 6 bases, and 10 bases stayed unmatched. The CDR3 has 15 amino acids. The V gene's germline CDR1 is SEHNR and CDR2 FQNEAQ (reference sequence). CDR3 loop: CASRASGGESNEQFF. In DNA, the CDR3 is TGTGCCAGCAGGGCATCAGGGGGCGAAAGCAATGAGCAGTTCTTC.

The CDR3 loop is CASSQGPTSGRAHGYTF. CDR3 nucleotides: TGCGCCAGCAGCCAAGGTCCTACGTCGGGCAGGGCCCATGGCTACACCTTC. The chain joins TRBV4-1 to TRBJ1-2, with D possibly matching TRBD1 (5 bases). CDR3 size: 17 residues. The germline V gene has CDR1 MGHRA and CDR2 YSYEKL. Trimming removed 1 base from V and 6 bases from J, with 21 bases in between.

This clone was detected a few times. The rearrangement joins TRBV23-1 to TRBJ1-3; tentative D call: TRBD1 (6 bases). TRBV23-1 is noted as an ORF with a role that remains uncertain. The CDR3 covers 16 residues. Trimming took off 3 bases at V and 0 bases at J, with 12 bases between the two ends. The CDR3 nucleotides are TGCGCCAGCAGTCACATCGGGGGCTTCTCTGGAAACACCATATATTTT. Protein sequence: CASSHIGGFSGNTIYF.

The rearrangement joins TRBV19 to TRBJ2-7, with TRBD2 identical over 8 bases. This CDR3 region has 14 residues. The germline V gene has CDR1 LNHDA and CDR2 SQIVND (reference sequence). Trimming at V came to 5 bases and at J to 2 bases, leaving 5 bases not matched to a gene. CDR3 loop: CASSGAGATYEQYF. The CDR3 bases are TGTGCCAGTAGTGGAGCGGGGGCGACCTACGAGCAGTACTTC.